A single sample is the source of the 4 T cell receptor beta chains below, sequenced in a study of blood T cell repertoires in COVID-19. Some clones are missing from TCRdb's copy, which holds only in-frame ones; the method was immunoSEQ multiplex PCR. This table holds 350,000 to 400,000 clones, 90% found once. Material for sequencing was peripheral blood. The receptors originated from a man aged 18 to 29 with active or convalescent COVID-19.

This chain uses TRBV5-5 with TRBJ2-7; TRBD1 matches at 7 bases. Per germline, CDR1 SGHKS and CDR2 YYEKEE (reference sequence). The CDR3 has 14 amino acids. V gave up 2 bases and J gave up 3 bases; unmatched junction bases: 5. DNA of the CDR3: TGTGCCAGCAGCTTAATGACAGGGTACTACGAGCAGTACTTC. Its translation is CASSLMTGYYEQYF.

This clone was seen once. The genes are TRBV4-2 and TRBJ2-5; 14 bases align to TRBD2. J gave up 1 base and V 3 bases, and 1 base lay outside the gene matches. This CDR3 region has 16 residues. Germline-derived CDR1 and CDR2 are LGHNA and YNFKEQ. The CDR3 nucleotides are TGTGCCAGCAGCCAGGGGACTAGCGGGAGCCAAGAGACCCAGTACTTC. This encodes CASSQGTSGSQETQYF.

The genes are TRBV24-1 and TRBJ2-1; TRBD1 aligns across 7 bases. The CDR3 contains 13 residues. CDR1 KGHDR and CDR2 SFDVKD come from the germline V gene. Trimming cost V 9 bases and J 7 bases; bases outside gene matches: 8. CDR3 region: CATETGSRNEQFF. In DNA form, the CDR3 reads TGTGCCACCGAGACAGGGTCTAGGAATGAGCAGTTCTTC.

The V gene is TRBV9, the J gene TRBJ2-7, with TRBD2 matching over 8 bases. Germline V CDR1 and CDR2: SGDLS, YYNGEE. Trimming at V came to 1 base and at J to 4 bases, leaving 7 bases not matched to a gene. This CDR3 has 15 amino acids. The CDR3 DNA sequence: TGTGCCAGCAGCGTAAGCGGGGGCTCGGGGTACGAGCAGTACTTC. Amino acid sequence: CASSVSGGSGYEQYF.